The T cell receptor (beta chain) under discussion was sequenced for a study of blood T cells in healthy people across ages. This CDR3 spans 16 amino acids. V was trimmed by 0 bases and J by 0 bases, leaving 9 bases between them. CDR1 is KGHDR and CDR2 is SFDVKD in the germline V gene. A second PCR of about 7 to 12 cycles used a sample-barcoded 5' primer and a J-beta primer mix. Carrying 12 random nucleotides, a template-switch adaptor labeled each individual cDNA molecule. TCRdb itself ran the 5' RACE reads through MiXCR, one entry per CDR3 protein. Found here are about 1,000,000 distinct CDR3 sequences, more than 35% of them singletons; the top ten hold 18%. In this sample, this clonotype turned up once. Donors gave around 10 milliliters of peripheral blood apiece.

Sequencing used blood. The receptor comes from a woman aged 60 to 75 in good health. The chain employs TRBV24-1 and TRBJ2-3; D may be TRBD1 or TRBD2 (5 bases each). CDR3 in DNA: TGTGCCACCAGTGATTTGCCGGGACGTAGCACAGATACGCAGTATTTT. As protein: CATSDLPGRSTDTQYF.